The clone carrying this T cell receptor beta chain showed up just once. Antigen unknown. Use of 60 Vbeta and 13 Jbeta primers characterized the PCR. Assay: immunoSEQ multiplex PCR; the TCRdb copy retains only in-frame clones and omits some. The data contain 80,000 to 95,000 clones, 63% of them seen just once; the ten biggest clones take up around 6.5%. The germline V gene encodes CDR1 MDHEN and CDR2 SYDVKM. This CDR3 is 12 amino acids long. V was trimmed by 5 bases and J by 2 bases, leaving 6 bases between them. The data belong to a study of cytomegalovirus exposure and HLA in healthy donors. General observations from the study: With DRB1 most and HLA-C fewest, TCR association rates differed between HLA loci in a later analysis.

The chain employs TRBV28 and TRBJ2-5; D uncertain. This clonotype originated in a woman between 25 and 40 years old in good health and CMV-seronegative. Sequenced: PBMCs. The CDR3 region is CASSHFQETQYF. CDR3 DNA: TGTGCCAGCAGTCACTTTCAAGAGACCCAGTACTTC.